Listed below are T cell receptor beta chains from one sample, sequenced in a study of PD-L1 blockade in urothelial cancer. Some clones are missing from TCRdb's copy, which holds only in-frame ones; the method was immunoSEQ multiplex PCR. The sample consists of about 74,000 clones, about 90% of them appearing once. The sequencing used PBMCs, collected around atezolizumab (anti-PD-L1) treatment. The receptor set was obtained from a man in his 70s with urothelial cancer. Each CDR3 is given with its conserved first and last residue. The order of the fields is J gene, V gene, clone size, D gene, CDR3 protein, CDR3 DNA. The D gene is left open where the match is weak. Rows may omit the clone size; those that give it use once, few, many or a size class.

TRBJ2-7	TRBV5-1	.	.	CASSLVNGLYEQYF	TGCGCCAGCAGCTTGGTGAACGGTCTATACGAGCAGTACTTC
TRBJ2-4	TRBV30	.	TRBD2	CAWSPGTSGAKNIQYF	TGTGCCTGGAGCCCTGGGACTAGCGGAGCCAAAAACATTCAGTACTTC
TRBJ2-5	TRBV5-4	.	.	CASSLAGGETQYF	TGTGCCAGCAGCTTGGCAGGAGGGGAGACCCAGTACTTC
TRBJ1-4	TRBV6-6	.	.	CATRDTQHRVVFF	TGTGCCACCCGGGACACACAACACCGGGTGGTGTTTTTT
TRBJ2-1	TRBV11-3	.	.	CASRPSRVGSYNEQFF	TGTGCCAGCAGACCCTCTCGGGTTGGCTCCTACAATGAGCAGTTCTTC
TRBJ2-1	TRBV9	.	TRBD2	CASSELAGEYNEQFF	TGTGCCAGCAGCGAACTAGCGGGAGAATACAATGAGCAGTTCTTC
TRBJ2-2	TRBV2	.	.	CASSESRGFGGELFF	TGTGCCAGCAGTGAATCGCGAGGATTCGGCGGGGAGCTGTTTTTT
TRBJ1-1	TRBV5-1	.	.	CASSSLQGRNTEAFF	TGCGCCAGCAGCTCGTTACAGGGTAGGAACACTGAAGCTTTCTTT
TRBJ1-5	TRBV6-1	.	TRBD1	CASTALGQIQPQHF	TGTGCCAGCACCGCCTTGGGACAGATCCAGCCCCAGCATTTT
TRBJ2-2	TRBV19	.	TRBD2	CASSPRLAVNTGELFF	TGTGCCAGTAGTCCTCGACTAGCGGTGAACACCGGGGAGCTGTTTTTT
TRBJ2-6	TRBV6-5	.	.	CASREQLSGANVLTF	TGTGCCAGCAGAGAACAGCTCTCTGGGGCCAACGTCCTGACTTTC
TRBJ2-7	TRBV7-8	once	.	CASSLGGLLTSYEQYF	TGTGCCAGCAGCTTAGGGGGACTCCTAACGTCCTACGAGCAGTACTTC
TRBJ2-5	TRBV2	.	.	CASSEGVLASLGETQYF	TGTGCCAGCAGTGAAGGTGTTCTAGCTTCGTTGGGTGAGACCCAGTACTTC
TRBJ2-3	TRBV30	.	.	CAWSSYGRTDTQYF	TGTGCCTGGAGTTCCTACGGGAGAACAGATACGCAGTATTTT
TRBJ2-2	TRBV7-3	.	.	CASSKDRTNGELFF	TGTGCCAGCAGCAAAGACAGGACAAACGGGGAGCTGTTTTTT
TRBJ2-3	TRBV9	.	TRBD1	CASSVGGGQGASDTQYF	TGTGCCAGCAGCGTAGGAGGCGGGCAGGGGGCATCAGATACGCAGTATTTT
TRBJ2-5	TRBV9	.	.	CASSVNRVETQYF	TGTGCCAGCAGCGTAAACAGAGTAGAGACCCAGTACTTC
TRBJ1-4	TRBV23-1	.	TRBD1	CASSQSRDSDPSFEKLFF	TGCGCCAGCAGTCAATCAAGGGACAGCGACCCGTCCTTCGAAAAACTGTTTTTT
TRBJ1-5	TRBV4-1	once	.	CASSQLQGGVRVSNQPQHF	TGCGCCAGCAGCCAGCTACAGGGCGGTGTGCGCGTTAGCAATCAGCCCCAGCATTTT
TRBJ1-3	TRBV9	.	.	CASSFTAQGSGNTIYF	TGTGCCAGCAGCTTTACGGCACAGGGCTCTGGAAACACCATATATTTT
TRBJ2-7	TRBV2	few	.	CASSETGWEQYF	TGTGCCAGCAGTGAGACGGGGTGGGAGCAGTACTTC
TRBJ2-1	TRBV28	.	TRBD2	CASSKSGRVQFF	TGTGCCAGCAGTAAAAGCGGGAGGGTGCAGTTCTTC
TRBJ1-2	TRBV28	.	.	CASYKGVGGYTF	TGTGCCAGCTACAAGGGGGTTGGTGGCTACACCTTC
TRBJ2-7	TRBV27	.	.	CASRPRGPNEQYF	TGTGCCAGCAGGCCAAGGGGTCCCAACGAGCAGTACTTC
TRBJ2-5	TRBV18	.	.	CASSPWRDQETQYF	TGTGCCAGCTCACCATGGCGGGACCAAGAGACCCAGTACTTC
TRBJ1-1	TRBV9	once	.	CASSVQGHNTEAFF	TGTGCCAGCAGCGTGCAGGGGCATAACACTGAAGCTTTCTTT
TRBJ2-7	TRBV6-5	.	.	CASGPGHSYEQYF	TGTGCCAGCGGACCGGGACATTCCTACGAGCAGTACTTC
TRBJ2-4	TRBV5-4	few	TRBD2	CASSKEGSGRNIQYF	TGTGCCAGCAGCAAGGAGGGTAGCGGGAGAAACATTCAGTACTTC
TRBJ1-2	TRBV6-5	.	TRBD1	CASRTNRGGYGYTF	TGTGCCAGCAGAACGAACAGGGGGGGCTATGGCTACACCTTC
TRBJ2-7	TRBV5-1	.	TRBD2	CASSLGLAGGQSSYEQYF	TGCGCCAGCAGCCTGGGACTAGCGGGAGGCCAGAGCTCCTACGAGCAGTACTTC
TRBJ2-5	TRBV4-1	.	.	CASSQVTLTPAQYF	TGCGCCAGCAGCCAAGTTACACTAACCCCCGCCCAGTACTTC
TRBJ1-1	TRBV2	.	TRBD1	CASSGQGGTEAFF	TGTGCCAGCAGTGGACAGGGGGGCACTGAAGCTTTCTTT
TRBJ1-2	TRBV7-2	few	.	CASSLETGEPGYTF	TGTGCCAGCAGCTTGGAGACAGGCGAGCCTGGCTACACCTTC
TRBJ2-1	TRBV7-2	.	TRBD2	CASSSHGTSGNNEQFF	TGTGCCAGCAGCTCCCACGGGACTAGCGGGAACAATGAGCAGTTCTTC
TRBJ2-3	TRBV2	.	.	CASSLDTTDTQYF	TGTGCCAGCAGTCTGGACACCACAGATACGCAGTATTTT
TRBJ2-1	TRBV28	.	TRBD1	CASSSVQGAKNEQFF	TGTGCCAGCAGTTCCGTACAGGGGGCTAAAAATGAGCAGTTCTTC
TRBJ2-3	TRBV19	.	TRBD1	CASSRDRVSTDTQYF	TGTGCCAGTAGTCGGGACAGGGTATCCACAGATACGCAGTATTTT
TRBJ1-5	TRBV30	few	TRBD1	CAQGTANSNQPQHF	TGTGCCCAAGGGACAGCTAATAGCAATCAGCCCCAGCATTTT
TRBJ1-4	TRBV5-6	.	.	CASSDDPDLHEKLFF	TGTGCCAGCAGCGATGACCCAGACTTACATGAAAAACTGTTTTTT
TRBJ1-4	TRBV9	.	TRBD1	CASSSTGAQDEKLFF	TGTGCCAGCAGCTCCACAGGGGCGCAGGATGAAAAACTGTTTTTT
TRBJ2-5	TRBV28	.	TRBD2	CASVPGGRAQETQYF	TGTGCCAGCGTTCCTGGAGGGAGGGCCCAAGAGACCCAGTACTTC
TRBJ2-7	TRBV7-9	.	.	CASSSNRESYEQYF	TGTGCCAGCAGCTCTAACAGGGAGTCCTACGAGCAGTACTTC
TRBJ2-7	TRBV6-5	once	TRBD1	CASSYRGQGAVQYF	TGTGCCAGCAGTTACAGGGGACAGGGGGCGGTGCAGTACTTC
TRBJ2-1	TRBV27	.	TRBD2	CASSSRTSGGYNEQFF	TGTGCCAGCAGTTCAAGGACTAGCGGGGGTTACAATGAGCAGTTCTTC
TRBJ2-3	TRBV5-1	.	.	CASQTQSTQYF	TGCGCCAGTCAGACACAGAGTACGCAGTATTTT
TRBJ2-5	TRBV13	.	TRBD1	CASRRQGGGETQYF	TGTGCCAGCAGAAGACAGGGGGGTGGAGAGACCCAGTACTTC
TRBJ2-3	TRBV29-1	few	.	CSVVQGTDTQYF	TGCAGCGTTGTGCAGGGCACAGATACGCAGTATTTT
TRBJ1-3	TRBV4-2	few	TRBD1	CASSQATGTGRSGNTIYF	TGTGCCAGCAGCCAGGCGACCGGGACAGGGAGGTCTGGAAACACCATATATTTT